These 15 T cell receptor beta chains were sequenced from one sample in a study of shared clonotypes between healthy human individuals. Profiling relied on immunoSEQ multiplex PCR, and the TCRdb table lists in-frame clones only, not all of them. The sample carries 850,000 to 1,200,000 clones, more than 65% recorded once. Material for sequencing was memory CD4+ T cells sorted from blood. The subset: CD45RA-negative fraction. These receptors originate from a young man in good health.

V gene TRBV2 combines with J gene TRBJ2-1, with a possible D match to TRBD2 (7 bases). This CDR3 spans 17 amino acids. Germline V gives CDR1 SNHLY, CDR2 FYNNEI. Trimming removed 2 bases from V and 6 bases from J, with 20 bases in between. Here the CDR3 DNA reads TGTGCCAGCAGTGAAACAAGATTAGGACTAGGGGGCAATGAGCAGTTCTTC. The encoded protein is CASSETRLGLGGNEQFF.

The V and J genes are TRBV29-1 and TRBJ1-2; D call uncertain. The CDR3 has 12 residues. The V end was cut by 0 bases, the J end by 8 bases, with 10 bases between. Germline CDR1 reads SQVTM; CDR2 reads ANQGSEA. CDR3 sequence (DNA): TGCAGCGTTGAAGAACTAGACCAAGGCTACACCTTC. Protein sequence: CSVEELDQGYTF. The full variable domain, in which reference TRBV29-1 and TRBJ1-2 provide the parts outside the CDR3, is SAVISQKPSRDICQRGTSLTIQCQVDSQVTMMFWYRQQPGQSLTLIATANQGSEATYESGFVIDKFPISRPNLTFSTLTVSNMSPEDSSIYLCSVEELDQGYTFGSGTRLTVV.

This clone was detected only once. The CDR3, as DNA: TGTGCCAGCAGCTTGCAAGTTAACCAAGAGACCCAGTACTTC. It yields the protein CASSLQVNQETQYF. The J gene is TRBJ2-5, the V gene TRBV7-2; D remains unclear. Trimming stripped 3 bases from V and 0 bases from J, with 8 bases between. The germline gives CDR1 SGHTA, CDR2 FQGNSA. CDR3 length: 14 amino acids.

The chain uses TRBV6-1 and TRBJ2-3; tentative D call: TRBD1 (5 bases). From germline, CDR1 is MNHNS and CDR2 SASEGT. The ends were cut back, 1 base at V and 6 bases at J, with 8 bases in the middle. There are 13 residues in the CDR3. The CDR3: CASSEGAGDTQYF. Here the CDR3 DNA reads TGTGCCAGCAGTGAAGGTGCAGGGGATACGCAGTATTTT.

The chain has TRBV7-2 and TRBJ1-6, with D perhaps matching TRBD1 (5 bases). The CDR3 runs to 16 residues. Looked up from germline, CDR1 is SGHTA and CDR2 is FQGNSA. Trimming took 1 base from V and 7 from J, leaving 14 bases between them. CDR3 in amino acids: CASSLEGTGGNSPLHF. DNA of the CDR3: TGTGCCAGCAGCTTAGAGGGGACCGGCGGGAATTCACCCCTCCACTTT.

This chain uses TRBV2 with TRBJ1-2; TRBD1 matches 10 bases. The V and J ends lost 6 bases and 9 bases, in that order; junction bases with no gene match: 7. The CDR3 has 13 residues. Germline values: CDR1 SNHLY, CDR2 FYNNEI. The CDR3 DNA reads TGTGCCAGCAGCGGGACAGGGGCTGATCGCTACACCTTC. Its protein product is CASSGTGADRYTF.

This rearrangement joins TRBV19 to TRBJ2-2, with no clear D. There are 14 residues in the CDR3. V gave up 3 bases and J gave up 2 bases, with 7 bases separating them. Germline V gene lookup returns CDR1 LNHDA and CDR2 SQIVND (reference sequence). In nucleotides, the CDR3 is TGTGCCAGTAGTATGCAGGTTAACACCGGGGAGCTGTTTTTT. Its protein product is CASSMQVNTGELFF. Based on the CDR3 plus reference TRBV19 and TRBJ2-2, the full variable domain is DGGITQSPKYLFRKEGQNVTLSCEQNLNHDAMYWYRQDPGQGLRLIYYSQIVNDFQKGDIAEGYSVSREKKESFPLTVTSAQKNPTAFYLCASSMQVNTGELFFGEGSRLTVL.

In its sample, this clone was seen a few times. The rearrangement uses TRBV5-1 and TRBJ2-3; tentative D call: TRBD2 (7 bases). V was cut by 0 bases and J by 5 bases, with 13 bases left in between. The CDR3 contains 15 residues. Germline CDR1 reads SGHRS; CDR2 reads YFSETQ. The CDR3 DNA follows: TGCGCCAGCAGCTTGGTTGCGGGGGCTGGAGATACGCAGTATTTT. Its protein is CASSLVAGAGDTQYF.

This clone appeared once. This chain uses TRBV28 with TRBJ1-6; the D gene is possibly TRBD1 (5 bases). Trimming pared 8 bases from V and 7 bases from J, leaving 12 bases between. The CDR3 is made up of 13 amino acids. CDR1 and CDR2 from the germline V gene are MDHEN and SYDVKM. The CDR3 bases are TGTGCCAGCTCCCGACAGTTAAATTCACCCCTCCACTTT. This encodes CASSRQLNSPLHF.

This sequence joins TRBV7-6 and TRBJ2-2; 7 bases align to TRBD1. Germline trimming cut 0 bases from V and 0 bases from J; bases unmatched to any gene: 10. Germline CDR1 reads SGHVS; CDR2 reads FNYEAQ. This CDR3 has 19 amino acids. CDR3 sequence reads: CASSLAQKTGNANTGELFF. The CDR3 region has the DNA TGTGCCAGCAGCTTAGCCCAGAAGACAGGGAACGCGAACACCGGGGAGCTGTTTTTT.

This sequence joins TRBV18 and TRBJ1-5, with 8 bases that match TRBD1. CDR3 length equals 14 residues. The germline V gene has CDR1 KGHSH and CDR2 LQKENI. With V trimmed by 6 bases and J by 5 bases, 6 bases remained unmatched. CDR3 nucleotides: TGTGCCAGCTCCAAGACAGGGGCCGATCAGCCCCAGCATTTT. Protein sequence: CASSKTGADQPQHF.

CDR3 sequence reads: CASSLQGVSYEQYF. In nucleotides, the CDR3 is TGTGCCAGCAGCTTGCAAGGGGTTTCCTACGAGCAGTACTTC. The chain links TRBV5-6 to TRBJ2-7, with D possibly being TRBD1 (5 bases). The CDR3 covers 14 residues. Trimming left V 1 base short and J 1 base short, with 9 bases between. CDR1 is SGHDT, CDR2 YYEEEE, per germline. The variable domain in full, completed from reference TRBV5-6 and TRBJ2-7, reads DAGVTQSPTHLIKTRGQQVTLRCSPKSGHDTVSWYQQALGQGPQFIFQYYEEEERQRGNFPDRFSGHQFPNYSSELNVNALLLGDSALYLCASSLQGVSYEQYFGPGTRLTVT.

This clone occurred once. This sequence joins TRBV27 and TRBJ2-1, with D tentatively TRBD1 (6 bases). This CDR3 comprises 15 residues. V was pared by 3 bases and J by 5 bases, with 14 bases between. Germline V gene lookup returns CDR1 MNHEY and CDR2 SMNVEV (reference sequence). In nucleotides, the CDR3 is TGTGCCAGCAGTTTTCGGTGGACAGAAGACAATGAGCAGTTCTTC. The encoded protein is CASSFRWTEDNEQFF.

V is TRBV25-1 and J is TRBJ1-2, with D possibly being TRBD1 (6 bases). V was shortened by 2 bases and J by 8 bases, with 15 bases between the two germline ends. This CDR3 is 14 amino acids long. Germline values: CDR1 MGHDK, CDR2 SYGVNS. As DNA, the CDR3 is TGTGCCAGCAGTGAAAAGGGCCTCCAGGGGGGCTACACCTTC. This encodes CASSEKGLQGGYTF.

The chain recombines TRBV7-2 with TRBJ2-7; D is perhaps TRBD2 (6 bases). CDR3 length: 16 residues. From germline, CDR1 is SGHTA and CDR2 FQGNSA. V gave up 2 bases and J gave up 2 bases, with 16 bases separating them. CDR3 region: CASSLRSGEGAYEQYF. The CDR3 DNA follows: TGTGCCAGCAGCTTACGTTCGGGGGAAGGGGCCTACGAGCAGTACTTC.